The T cell receptor (beta chain) under discussion was sequenced for a study of control samples from healthy donors and cancer patients. Sequenced by immunoSEQ multiplex PCR; TCRdb stores in-frame clones only, minus some. The data hold roughly 59,000 clones, with about 92% observed a single time. The CDR3 is made up of 15 amino acids. The germline gives CDR1 SEHNR, CDR2 FQNEAQ (reference sequence). The ends were cut back, 5 bases at V and 6 bases at J, with 16 bases in the middle. The chain carries TRBV7-9 and TRBJ2-2; TRBD1 might be the D (5 bases). The sequence was collected from a man aged 40-49 years with colorectal cancer. Sequencing used PBMCs. CDR3: CASSARQISAGELFF. The CDR3 DNA reads as TGTGCCAGCAGCGCCAGACAGATATCGGCCGGGGAGCTGTTTTTT.